Reported below is one T cell receptor (beta chain). The data stem from a study of breast tumors, draining lymph nodes, adjacent tissues. Samples came from axillary lymph nodes draining the breast cancer. V was trimmed by 4 bases and J by 0 bases, leaving 10 bases between them. This CDR3 is built from 15 residues. In germline, CDR1 is MNHEY, CDR2 SVGAGI. TCRdb passed the multiplex PCR reads through MiXCR, listing each CDR3 protein once. The data contain 200,000 or so distinct CDR3 sequences, 31% of them singletons. This sequence joins TRBV6-5 and TRBJ2-1; D is tentatively TRBD1 or TRBD2 (6 bases each). This clonotype was obtained from a female donor with breast cancer. Some clones in this sample may be carry-over from other donors' samples. Input material: axillary lymph node tissue. The CDR3 protein is CASSWRDNSYNEQFF. The CDR3 region has the DNA TGTGCCAGCAGTTGGCGGGACAACTCCTACAATGAGCAGTTCTTC.